The clone carrying this TCR beta chain was seen at least ten times. Its specificity is unknown. TCRdb reprocessed the reads with MiXCR, giving one entry per CDR3 protein. Of around 900,000 distinct CDR3 sequences in the sample, approximately 33% are singletons; the top ten hold roughly 13%. Germline V gene data show CDR1 as SGHVS and CDR2 as FNYEAQ. J was trimmed by 9 bases and V by 5 bases; bases with no gene match: 15. This CDR3 has 16 amino acids. The entry originates in a study of T cell repertoires in cytomegalovirus infection. Study findings and constraints: HLA-C-restricted CMV clonotypes gave the most frequent clonotype in two of eight donors.

The TCR originated in a human donor in good health (CMV status not recorded). Some clones in this sample may be carry-over from other donors' samples. The sample consisted of cultured CD8+ T cells from PBMCs, taken from culture after CMV antigen stimulation. V usage is TRBV7-6 and J usage is TRBJ2-1; 8 bases fit TRBD1. CDR3 amino acids: CASSNPDRVGFSEQFF. The CDR3 bases are TGTGCCAGCAGCAACCCGGACAGGGTTGGTTTTAGTGAGCAGTTCTTC. Based on the CDR3 plus reference TRBV7-6 and TRBJ2-1, the full variable domain is GAGVSQSPRYKVTKRGQDVALRCDPISGHVSLYWYRQALGQGPEFLTYFNYEAQQDKSGLPNDRFSAERPEGSISTLTIQRTEQRDSAMYRCASSNPDRVGFSEQFFGPGTRLTVL.